Shown below are 14 T cell receptor beta chains from a single sample sequenced in a study of CD8+CD57+ T cells in acquired aplastic anemia. For sequencing, patients were chosen who had shown expansion of CD8+CD57+ cells by flow cytometry. Genomic DNA templated the TCR beta VDJ and CDR3 profiling. One entry per CDR3 protein, called by TCRdb with MiXCR from the reads. The data show approximately 180,000 distinct CDR3 sequences, 63% seen once. Material: sorted CD4+, CD8+, or CD8+CD57+ T cells (not recorded which) from PBMCs. The source of these receptors is a human donor with aplastic anemia.

V gene TRBV7-9 combines with J gene TRBJ2-3; D possibly uses TRBD1 or TRBD2 (5 bases each). This CDR3 spans 16 amino acids. Germline CDR1 reads SEHNR; CDR2 reads FQNEAQ (reference sequence). Between the trimmed V and J ends, which lost 5 bases and 5 bases, there was a span of 20 bases. The CDR3 nucleotides are TGTGCCAGCAGCACCCCCGGTCGGGCAGGGAGAGATACGCAGTATTTT. Translating it yields CASSTPGRAGRDTQYF.

The V gene is TRBV7-9, the J gene TRBJ2-2; 8 bases are shared with TRBD1. V trimming: 2 bases; J trimming: 6 bases; junction bases outside the gene matches: 5. Germline V gene data show CDR1 as SEHNR and CDR2 as FQNEAQ (reference sequence). There are 15 residues in the CDR3. In nucleotides, the CDR3 is TGTGCCAGCAGCTTAACGACAGGGGCATCCGGGGAGCTGTTTTTT. Protein: CASSLTTGASGELFF.

This chain joins TRBV19 and TRBJ2-3; D might be TRBD2 (5 bases). The V gene lost 4 bases and the J gene lost 4 bases, with 6 bases spanning the gap. Germline CDR1 reads LNHDA; CDR2 reads SQIVND (reference sequence). The CDR3 extends over 12 amino acids. The CDR3 DNA sequence: TGTGCCAGTAGTACACTAGCAGATACGCAGTATTTT. This sequence encodes CASSTLADTQYF.

The chain recombines TRBV7-2 with TRBJ2-3, with D possibly being TRBD2 (5 bases). Germline V gives CDR1 SGHTA, CDR2 FQGNSA. Trimming removed 6 bases from V and 4 bases from J, with 8 bases in between. The CDR3 extends over 12 amino acids. The CDR3 loop is CASRKRADTQYF. CDR3 in DNA: TGTGCCAGCAGGAAGAGGGCAGATACGCAGTATTTT.

The V and J genes are TRBV7-2 and TRBJ1-1; D uncertain. Germline V lookup: CDR1 SGHTA, CDR2 FQGNSA. Trimming took 8 bases from V and 11 from J, leaving 21 bases between them. This CDR3 is 13 amino acids long. Written as DNA, the CDR3 is TGTGCCAGCTTAATCCTGGGGTCAGGTAGCGCTTTCTTT. Translating gives CASLILGSGSAFF.

This clonotype has more than one count but fewer than ten. The rearrangement uses TRBV7-6 and TRBJ2-1, with 7 bases that match TRBD2. In germline, CDR1 is SGHVS, CDR2 FNYEAQ. After removal of 1 base from V and 8 bases from J, the junction contained 5 bases not matched to a gene. This CDR3 spans 14 amino acids. CDR3 protein: CASSLDGTIDEQFF. For the CDR3, the DNA is TGTGCCAGCAGCTTAGATGGGACTATCGATGAGCAGTTCTTC.

This clonotype occurred once. The chain combines TRBV12-3 or TRBV12-4 with TRBJ1-6; TRBD1 aligns across 8 bases. The CDR3 has 15 residues. The J segment lost 7 bases and the V segment lost 6 bases, leaving 8 bases of the junction unmatched. The CDR3 bases are TGTGCCAGCAGCCGCGGGACAGGATGGAATTCACCCCTCCACTTT. It is translated as CASSRGTGWNSPLHF.

This clonotype was seen repeatedly, ten times or more. This chain connects TRBV19 to TRBJ2-7; D possibly uses TRBD1 or TRBD2 (5 bases each). The V gene's germline CDR1 is LNHDA and CDR2 SQIVND (reference sequence). The CDR3 is 14 residues long. V lost 3 bases and J 1 base, leaving 10 bases between the germline ends. The CDR3 sequence is CASSIGTASYEQYF. The CDR3 coding sequence is TGTGCCAGTAGTATTGGGACGGCTTCCTACGAGCAGTACTTC.

The CDR3 loop reads CASSVDRDRGPYGYTF. In DNA form, the CDR3 reads TGTGCCAGCAGCGTAGATCGGGACAGGGGACCCTATGGCTACACCTTC. This chain joins TRBV9 and TRBJ1-2, with TRBD1 identical over 10 bases. Germline V gene data show CDR1 as SGDLS and CDR2 as YYNGEE. J was trimmed by 4 bases and V by 0 bases; bases with no gene match: 6. The CDR3 has 16 amino acids.

This clonotype has a handful of counts. This chain connects TRBV19 to TRBJ2-3; TRBD1 matches 8 bases. The CDR3 length is 13 residues. Germline V CDR1 and CDR2: LNHDA, SQIVND (reference sequence). The trim removed 4 bases at V and 4 bases at J, leaving 1 base unmatched. CDR3 in DNA: TGTGCCAGTAGTACAGGGGGCCCAGATACGCAGTATTTT. Encoded protein: CASSTGGPDTQYF.

In DNA, the CDR3 is TGTGCCATCAGTGGAGGAGCAGGGGATATTCAGCCCCAGCATTTT. Protein: CAISGGAGDIQPQHF. The chain couples TRBV10-3 to TRBJ1-5, with TRBD1 as a possible D gene (6 bases). The CDR3 extends over 15 amino acids. V lost 4 bases and J lost 6, with 16 bases in between. Germline V lookup: CDR1 ENHRY, CDR2 SYGVKD.

As DNA, the CDR3 is TGTGCCAGCAGCTTAATGGGTTTCGTAGAGACCCAGTACTTC. Its translation is CASSLMGFVETQYF. The J gene is TRBJ2-5, the V gene TRBV7-8; the D is unclear. The V gene's germline CDR1 is SGHVS and CDR2 FQNEAQ. V was clipped by 2 bases and J by 4 bases, with 11 bases between them. The CDR3 consists of 14 residues.

A note on this clonotype: The germline gene is not matched at one end of the junction; a read error may be the cause. The gene calls are TRBV9 and TRBJ1-1; D unresolved. The CDR3 is 15 amino acids. Germline V gene sequence: CDR1 SGDLS, CDR2 YYNGEE. The CDR3 nucleotides are TGCGCCAGCAGCGTAGGAATTTCGGCAGACACTGAAGCTTTCTTT. It codes for CASSVGISADTEAFF. Combining the CDR3 with reference TRBV9 and TRBJ1-1 gives the whole variable domain DSGVTQTPKHLITATGQRVTLRCSPRSGDLSVYWYQQSLDQGLQFLIQYYNGEERAKGNILERFSAQQFPDLHSELNLSSLELGDSALYFCASSVGISADTEAFFGQGTRLTVV.

The rearrangement joins TRBV14 to TRBJ2-7; 9 positions match TRBD1. The CDR3 has 13 amino acids. V lost 7 bases to trimming and J lost 5 bases; unmatched junction nucleotides: 6. Germline V gene sequence: CDR1 SGHDN, CDR2 FVKESK. CDR3 in amino acids: CASTTDRGDEQYF. The CDR3 nucleotides are TGTGCCAGCACCACGGACAGGGGAGACGAGCAGTACTTC.